This TCR beta chain was identified in a study of post-analysis software for immune sequencing data. Study-wide points: There were about 5 TRBV segments more frequent in patients than controls, and TRBV5-6, TRBV5-1 and TRBV20-1 were among them. Versus controls, multiple sclerosis patients showed significantly lower diversity (normalized Chao1). Pronounced co-clustering by F measure was evident among identically batched samples.

TCR beta cDNA libraries included unique molecular identifiers. TCRdb analysed the PCR reads with MiXCR anew, one entry per CDR3 protein. The sample has some 500,000 distinct CDR3 sequences, roughly 45% seen once. The germline V gene encodes CDR1 MGHRA and CDR2 YSYEKL. This CDR3 is 14 amino acids long. V was pared by 0 bases and J by 3 bases, with 9 bases between. A word on this clonotype: Its antigen remains unknown.

The sequencing input was blood. The genes are TRBV4-1 and TRBJ2-7; D is possibly TRBD1 (6 bases). The clonotype was recovered from a girl aged 5 to 17 with multiple sclerosis. The CDR3 nucleotides read TGCGCCAGCAGCCAAGATCGAGGGGGCTACGAGCAGTACTTC. Protein product: CASSQDRGGYEQYF.